This TCR beta chain was documented in a study of tumor and adjacent non-tumor tissue in lung cancer. For the study at large: The cohort had roughly 12 adenocarcinoma, a couple of squamous cell and 1 small cell patients. Approximately 4.2 million productive TCRbeta reads were obtained per sample on average.

The CDR3 is 18 amino acids. CDR1 and CDR2 (germline): SGHNT, YENEEA. This clonotype is a singleton in its sample. Its matching antigen is unknown. Relative to the germline gene, one junction end is altered; a read error may explain this. Study conclusions and caveats: Tumor TCR diversity, when higher, was linked to shorter survival.

TCRbeta libraries were built with three rounds of nested PCR, modified from ARM-PCR. TCRdb processed the multiplex PCR reads anew with MiXCR; each CDR3 protein has one entry. The sample includes around 82,000 distinct CDR3 sequences, approximately 80% of them seen just once. This sample's RNA came from whole unsorted tissue. The normal lung tissue was taken more than 3 cm from the tumor edge. Sequenced: distant non-tumor lung tissue. The receptor comes from a man aged 55-75 years with non-small cell lung cancer. The chain is built from TRBV11-3 and TRBJ2-2; 8 nucleotides align to TRBD2. CDR3 DNA: TGTGCCAGGAGCTCCCGGGGAGCGGGAGCATACAGAGCCGGGGAGCTGCTTTTT. It translates to CARSSRGAGAYRAGELLF.